The 29 T cell receptor beta chains below were found in one sample sequenced in a study of spatial heterogeneity in lung cancer. Their recognized antigens are unknown. MiXCR, run by TCRdb on the 5' RACE reads, gives a single entry per CDR3 protein. The data hold fewer than 20,000 distinct CDR3 sequences, with around 5.5% observed a single time. Study-wide points: In tumors, expanded intratumoral alpha and beta TCR counts tracked mutation counts.

Time point defined: sample taken at primary tumor resection. This specimen consisted of lung tumor tissue, obtained at surgery. These receptors came from a female donor with early-stage non-small cell lung cancer.

In this sample, this clonotype is medium-sized. This beta chain appears as a stray read in a library generated for alpha chains; its size is not informative. V and J are TRBV3-1 and TRBJ2-1, with 8 bases matching TRBD2. The V gene's germline CDR1 is LGHDT and CDR2 YNNKEL (reference sequence). There are 16 residues in the CDR3. V shed 4 bases and J 8 bases; nucleotides not matched to a gene: 13. The CDR3 DNA is TGTGCCAGCAGCCCCAGCGGCGGGAGGTCATCATATGAGCAGTTCTTC. Residues: CASSPSGGRSSYEQFF.

This clonotype was counted many times. This beta chain was picked up by a library intended for alpha chains and is off target, so its count carries little meaning. V usage is TRBV28 and J usage is TRBJ2-5, with 8 bases aligning to TRBD1. Germline V gene sequence: CDR1 MDHEN, CDR2 SYDVKM. This CDR3 has 15 residues. The J segment lost 4 bases and the V segment lost 2 bases, leaving 6 bases of the junction unmatched. CDR3 protein: CASSLGTGGIETQYF. The CDR3 bases are TGTGCCAGCAGTTTAGGTACAGGGGGAATAGAGACCCAGTACTTC. The variable domain in full, with the rest retrieved from reference TRBV28 and TRBJ2-5, is DVKVTQSSRYLVKRTGEKVFLECVQDMDHENMFWYRQDPGLGLRLIYFSYDVKMKEKGDIPEGYSVSREKKERFSLILESASTNQTSMYLCASSLGTGGIETQYFGPGTRLLVL.

On this clonotype itself: Little can be read into the size of this beta chain, an off-target read in a library designed for alpha chains. The chain employs TRBV18 and TRBJ2-7; TRBD1 aligns across 10 bases. The junction had 7 bases not matched to a gene; V was cut back by 5 bases and J by 3 bases. Germline CDR1 and CDR2: KGHSH and LQKENI. This CDR3 has 15 amino acids. As DNA, the CDR3 is TGTGCCAGCTCAGGGTCCGGGACAGGGGTCTACGAGCAGTACTTC. Translating gives CASSGSGTGVYEQYF.

This clonotype occurred many times. In a library made to pick up alpha chains, this beta chain is a stray read with a size that means little. The chain combines TRBV7-9 with TRBJ2-2; a weak D match, TRBD1 (5 bases). V lost 6 bases and J 7 bases, leaving 24 bases between the germline ends. This CDR3 has 17 amino acids. Germline V lookup: CDR1 SEHNR, CDR2 FQNEAQ (reference sequence). This CDR3 is CASSSDHRNRWDGELFF. DNA for the CDR3: TGTGCCAGCAGTTCCGACCACAGGAATAGGTGGGACGGGGAGCTGTTTTTT.

With respect to this clonotype: Little can be read into the size of this beta chain, an off-target read in a library designed for alpha chains. The CDR3 nucleotides are TGCAGTGCCTATTCCGTAGGCACTGAAGCTTTCTTT. Protein product: CSAYSVGTEAFF. The chain recombines TRBV20-1 with TRBJ1-1; D is unclear. Germline V gene data show CDR1 as DFQATT and CDR2 as SNEGSKA (reference sequence). V was trimmed by 6 bases and J by 4 bases, leaving 12 bases between them. The CDR3 contains 12 residues.

This clonotype has at least ten counts. As an off-target read in a library built for alpha chains, this beta chain has a frequency of little significance. The chain has TRBV18 and TRBJ2-6, with D possibly called TRBD1 or TRBD2 (5 bases each). Per the germline V gene, CDR1 is KGHSH and CDR2 is LQKENI. The ends were cut back, 4 bases at V and 2 bases at J, with 12 bases in the middle. CDR3 size: 16 residues. CDR3 DNA sequence: TGTGCCAGCTCACGCCAGGGAGCAACTGGGGCCAACGTCCTGACTTTC. Translated: CASSRQGATGANVLTF.

This clonotype was seen more than once but under ten times. Because this beta chain is a stray read in a library intended to capture alpha chains, its abundance should not be given much weight. The chain joins TRBV3-1 to TRBJ1-1, with 8 bases matching TRBD1. The CDR3 has 13 residues. CDR1 is LGHDT and CDR2 is YNNKEL in the germline V gene (reference sequence). J gave up 9 bases and V 2 bases, and 5 bases lay outside the gene matches. For the CDR3, the DNA is TGTGCCAGCAGCCAATTTGGACAGGGAAAAGCTTTCTTT. This sequence encodes CASSQFGQGKAFF.

About this clonotype: This beta chain lies outside the target of a library built for alpha chains; its clone size means little. This chain connects TRBV20-1 to TRBJ1-2; D uncertain. V dropped 3 bases and J dropped 2 bases, with 13 bases sitting between them. Germline-derived CDR1 and CDR2 are DFQATT and SNEGSKA (reference sequence). This CDR3 contains 14 residues. The CDR3, as DNA: TGCAGTGCTAGTCGGCCAGCCTTCAACTATGGCTACACCTTC. Translating gives CSASRPAFNYGYTF.

This clonotype was seen repeatedly, ten times or more. Because this beta chain is a stray read in a library intended to capture alpha chains, its abundance should not be given much weight. The V and J genes are TRBV7-8 and TRBJ2-3; D gene uncertain. CDR1 and CDR2 (germline): SGHVS, FQNEAQ. The CDR3 is 12 residues long. Trimming left V 5 bases short and J 4 bases short, with 7 bases between. The CDR3: CASSRLSDTQYF. Written as DNA, the CDR3 is TGTGCCAGCAGCAGACTGTCAGATACGCAGTATTTT.

There are many counts of this clonotype. This beta chain appears as a stray read in a library generated for alpha chains; its size is not informative. J is TRBJ2-3 and V is TRBV1; the table's D call, TRBD2, has no DNA check behind it. TRBV1 is listed as a pseudogene. The CDR3 has 16 residues. DNA of the CDR3: TGCACCAGCAGCCAACCACTAGCGGGAGTCGACGATACGCAGTATTTT. Translation gives CTSSQPLAGVDDTQYF.

This clonotype was picked up many times. The library was prepared for alpha chains; this beta chain is a stray read, so its frequency means little. This sequence joins TRBV4-2 and TRBJ1-1; D is unresolved. Germline V CDR1 and CDR2: LGHNA, YNFKEQ. The ends were cut back, 1 base at V and 1 base at J, with 13 bases in the middle. This CDR3 spans 16 amino acids. The CDR3 sequence: CASSQGPGEANTEAFF. CDR3 in DNA: TGTGCCAGCAGCCAAGGGCCTGGGGAGGCGAACACTGAAGCTTTCTTT.

In this sample, this clonotype turned up many times. The size of this beta chain means little, since it is a stray read in a library made for alpha chains. This sequence joins TRBV20-1 and TRBJ2-1; D perhaps matches TRBD2 (5 bases). Germline V gene data show CDR1 as DFQATT and CDR2 as SNEGSKA (reference sequence). V was cut by 1 base and J by 7 bases, with 14 bases left in between. CDR3 length: 14 residues. The CDR3 sequence is CSARGGASLNEQFF. The DNA for the CDR3 is TGCAGTGCTAGAGGGGGAGCTAGCTTGAATGAGCAGTTCTTC.

This clonotype has ten or more counts. As an off-target read in a library built for alpha chains, this beta chain has a frequency of little significance. The chain employs TRBV20-1 and TRBJ2-7, with D unclear. The CDR3 is made up of 12 amino acids. Per germline, CDR1 DFQATT and CDR2 SNEGSKA (reference sequence). V lost 1 base, J lost 3 bases, and 7 bases lay in between. CDR3 sequence: CSARVDFYEQYF. The CDR3, as DNA: TGCAGTGCTAGAGTCGATTTCTACGAGCAGTACTTC.

Many counts were recorded for this clonotype. The size of this beta chain means little, since it is a stray read in a library made for alpha chains. J is TRBJ1-2 and V is TRBV7-9, with D uncertain. V lost 3 bases and J lost 7, with 9 bases in between. This CDR3 spans 12 amino acids. Germline V gene sequence: CDR1 SEHNR, CDR2 FQNEAQ (reference sequence). CDR3 DNA: TGTGCCAGCAGCTTCGACTCGAGTGGCTACACCTTC. This gives the protein CASSFDSSGYTF.

The sample holds a few counts of this clonotype. This beta chain appears as a stray read in a library generated for alpha chains; its size is not informative. The V call is TRBV4-2, the J call TRBJ1-1, with TRBD1 identical over 8 bases. This CDR3 spans 15 amino acids. Unmatched junction bases numbered 10, after V lost 0 bases and J lost 10 bases. Germline V gene lookup returns CDR1 LGHNA and CDR2 YNFKEQ. DNA for the CDR3: TGTGCCAGCAGCCAAGATGACCAAAAGACAGGGGCAGCTTTCTTT. It is translated as CASSQDDQKTGAAFF.

By sample share, this clonotype is medium-sized. This beta chain is an off-target read within a library intended for alpha chains, so its frequency means little. V usage is TRBV4-1 and J usage is TRBJ2-3, with D tentatively TRBD1 (6 bases). Germline V lookup: CDR1 MGHRA, CDR2 YSYEKL. This CDR3 spans 18 amino acids. V was clipped by 4 bases and J by 2 bases, with 22 bases between them. CDR3 bases: TGCGCCAGCAGCCTAGGACCTACAGGGCGCGAGGTCACAGATACGCAGTATTTT. The encoded protein is CASSLGPTGREVTDTQYF.

Concerning this clonotype itself: The junction and the germline gene differ at one end; a read error may be behind it. Since the library was made to target alpha chains, this beta chain is a stray read and its abundance is not meaningful. The genes are TRBV24-1 and TRBJ2-3; 9 nucleotides match TRBD1. The germline CDR1 and CDR2 sequences are KGHDR and SFDVKD. The CDR3 covers 17 residues. Written as DNA, the CDR3 is TGTGTCACCAGTGATAGGACAGGGGTCCGAAGCACAGATACGCAGTATTTT. Amino acids: CVTSDRTGVRSTDTQYF.

This clonotype came up many times. The library was prepared for alpha chains; this beta chain is a stray read, so its frequency means little. This chain joins TRBV29-1 and TRBJ1-1, with a possible D match to TRBD1 (6 bases). Per the germline V gene, CDR1 is SQVTM and CDR2 is ANQGSEA. The CDR3 runs 13 residues. Trimming pared 4 bases from V and 2 bases from J, leaving 11 bases between. CDR3 sequence: CSVAPGQNTEAFF. The CDR3 nucleotides are TGCAGCGTTGCCCCGGGACAAAACACTGAAGCTTTCTTT.

A remark on this clonotype: This beta chain was picked up by a library intended for alpha chains and is off target, so its count carries little meaning. The chain combines TRBV15 with TRBJ1-5, with D hard to call. Germline V gives CDR1 LNHNV, CDR2 YYDKDF (reference sequence). V dropped 3 bases and J dropped 4 bases, with 13 bases sitting between them. The CDR3 spans 15 residues. The CDR3 spells CATSRGTAENQPQHF. Written as DNA, the CDR3 is TGTGCCACCAGCAGGGGTACAGCGGAGAATCAGCCCCAGCATTTT.

This clonotype is medium-sized (0.01 to 0.1%) within its sample. The library was designed around alpha chains, so this beta chain is a stray read whose abundance carries little weight. This chain uses TRBV7-9 with TRBJ2-2, with 9 positions matching TRBD2. Germline V gene lookup returns CDR1 SEHNR and CDR2 FQNEAQ (reference sequence). V lost 5 bases to trimming and J lost 3 bases; unmatched junction nucleotides: 4. The CDR3 has 15 residues. CDR3 DNA sequence: TGTGCCAGCAGCACGAGCGGGAGGCACACCGGGGAGCTGTTTTTT. This encodes CASSTSGRHTGELFF.

This clonotype was counted ten times or more. Because the library targeted alpha chains, this beta chain is an off-target read whose size means little. The chain uses TRBV6-2 or TRBV6-3 and TRBJ1-5; D might be TRBD1 (5 bases). CDR1 is MNHEY, CDR2 SVGEGT, per germline. The CDR3 totals 15 residues. V dropped 6 bases and J dropped 2 bases, with 14 bases sitting between them. The CDR3, as DNA: TGTGCCAGCAGAGGGGTAGGAGAGGGCAATCAGCCCCAGCATTTT. Translation gives CASRGVGEGNQPQHF.

At least ten counts were recorded for this clonotype. Since it is a stray read in a library aimed at alpha chains, this beta chain has a size that is not meaningful. CDR3 nucleotides: TGTGCCAGCAGCTCAACAGGGATGGGAAGTCAGCCCCAGCATTTT. Its protein product is CASSSTGMGSQPQHF. The rearrangement uses TRBV7-2 and TRBJ1-5; possible D gene TRBD1, 6 bases. V was clipped by 4 bases and J by 6 bases, with 16 bases between them. Germline CDR1 is SGHTA and CDR2 is FQGNSA. The CDR3 covers 15 residues.

Concerning this clonotype itself: Being off target in a library aimed at alpha chains, this beta chain has a size of little meaning. The chain is built from TRBV20-1 and TRBJ2-1; 7 bases match TRBD1. The germline gives CDR1 DFQATT, CDR2 SNEGSKA (reference sequence). V trimming: 6 bases; J trimming: 4 bases; junction bases outside the gene matches: 18. The CDR3 length is 17 residues. CDR3 bases: TGCAGTGCCAGGGGGACCCCCGGGACAGATAAATACAATGAGCAGTTCTTC. Encoded protein: CSARGTPGTDKYNEQFF.

This clonotype has at least ten counts. A library made for alpha chains picked up this beta chain off target, so its size means little. V usage is TRBV20-1 and J usage is TRBJ2-1; the D gene is possibly TRBD2 (6 bases). This CDR3 comprises 14 residues. Germline CDR1 reads DFQATT; CDR2 reads SNEGSKA (reference sequence). Trimming took 3 bases from V and 6 from J, leaving 15 bases between them. Here the CDR3 DNA reads TGCAGTGCTAGTACCCCTCTCGGGGGCAATGAGCAGTTCTTC. It encodes CSASTPLGGNEQFF.

In regard to this clonotype: One end of the junction varies from germline; a read error may be responsible. Little can be read into the size of this beta chain, an off-target read in a library designed for alpha chains. The rearrangement links TRBV18 to TRBJ1-1, with 9 bases identical to TRBD1. Germline V gives CDR1 KGHSH, CDR2 LQKENI. The CDR3 contains 15 residues. The CDR3 reads CVSSRPGQGNTEAFF. The CDR3, as DNA: TGTGTCAGCTCACGACCGGGACAGGGAAACACTGAAGCTTTCTTT.

This clonotype was recorded many times. This beta chain is off target for a library built for alpha chains, so its abundance means little. The chain links TRBV6-1 to TRBJ2-2, with D uncertain. Germline V gene data show CDR1 as MNHNS and CDR2 as SASEGT. This CDR3 spans 17 amino acids. Trimming left V 2 bases short and J 2 bases short, with 15 bases between. CDR3 in DNA: TGTGCCAGCAGTGAAACAATAAGCGCCCTAAACACCGGGGAGCTGTTTTTT. Translation: CASSETISALNTGELFF.

In regard to this clonotype: This beta chain turned up in a library designed for alpha chains; as an off-target read, its abundance says little. The rearrangement uses TRBV27 and TRBJ2-2, with D possibly being TRBD1 (5 bases). The V and J ends lost 2 bases and 5 bases respectively, with 9 bases between them. Germline assignment: CDR1 MNHEY and CDR2 SMNVEV (reference sequence). The CDR3 runs 14 residues. Here the CDR3 reads CASSLARATGELFF. CDR3 bases: TGTGCCAGCAGTTTAGCCAGGGCGACCGGGGAGCTGTTTTTT.

This clonotype appeared many times. This beta chain is a stray read from a library made for alpha chains; its abundance is not meaningful. CDR3: CASSPGGKGKNIQYF. CDR3 DNA: TGTGCCAGCAGCCCCGGGGGCAAGGGCAAAAACATTCAGTACTTC. This chain links TRBV7-2 with TRBJ2-4, with D perhaps assigned TRBD1 or TRBD2 (6 bases each). Trimming took 5 bases from V and 3 from J, leaving 14 bases between them. The CDR3 consists of 15 residues. From germline, CDR1 is SGHTA and CDR2 FQGNSA.

Concerning this clonotype itself: The library was designed around alpha chains, so this beta chain is a stray read whose abundance carries little weight. This chain links TRBV5-5 with TRBJ2-5, with TRBD1 matching 9 bases. CDR3 length equals 15 residues. Germline V gives CDR1 SGHKS, CDR2 YYEKEE (reference sequence). The V segment lost 3 bases and the J segment 5 bases; nucleotides outside the gene matches: 8. The CDR3 nucleotides read TGTGCCAGCAGCTCGCCACAGGGGGCAGTTGAGACCCAGTACTTC. This translates into CASSSPQGAVETQYF.